This is a list of T cell receptor beta chains from one sample in a study of blood T cell repertoires in COVID-19. Only in-frame clones appear in the TCRdb table, and some are missing; sequencing was by immunoSEQ multiplex PCR. The table lists hundreds of thousands of clones, roughly nine tenths of them singletons. Sequencing was performed on PBMCs or T cells enriched from blood (not recorded which). Receptors originate from a man aged 55 to 70 who had recovered from COVID-19. CDR3s include the opening cysteine and the closing phenylalanine or tryptophan. Fields, in order: J gene, clone size, D gene, V gene, CDR3 DNA, CDR3 protein. D genes are given only for firm matches. Some rows mark clone size as missing; the rest say once, few, many or name a class of expanded clone.

j_gene: TRBJ1-3; abundance: -; d_gene: TRBD1; v_gene: TRBV28; CDR3nt: TGTGCCAGCAGTTTATGGGGTCGGGGACAGGGAGGAAACACCATATATTTT; CDR3aa: CASSLWGRGQGGNTIYF
j_gene: TRBJ1-6; abundance: -; d_gene: TRBD1; v_gene: TRBV19; CDR3nt: TGTGCCAGTAGTATTCAACGGGACAGTTATTCACCCCTCCACTTT; CDR3aa: CASSIQRDSYSPLHF
j_gene: TRBJ1-2; abundance: -; d_gene: TRBD1; v_gene: TRBV4-1; CDR3nt: TGCGCCAGCTCCAGTCCGTCCGGGACAGCCTATGGCTACACCTTC; CDR3aa: CASSSPSGTAYGYTF
j_gene: TRBJ1-4; abundance: once; d_gene: -; v_gene: TRBV4-3; CDR3nt: TGCGCCAGCAGCCAAGGTCCCGGGACAACTAATGAAAAACTGTTTTTT; CDR3aa: CASSQGPGTTNEKLFF
j_gene: TRBJ1-1; abundance: -; d_gene: -; v_gene: TRBV7-8; CDR3nt: TGTGCCAGCAGACGCACTGCTATGAACACTGAAGCTTTCTTT; CDR3aa: CASRRTAMNTEAFF
j_gene: TRBJ2-5; abundance: -; d_gene: -; v_gene: TRBV18; CDR3nt: TGTGCCAGCTCACCCTATCCGTACCAAGAGACCCAGTACTTC; CDR3aa: CASSPYPYQETQYF
j_gene: TRBJ1-2; abundance: -; d_gene: TRBD1; v_gene: TRBV5-1; CDR3nt: TGCGCCAGCAGCTTCGGACAGGGGGCCAACTATGGCTACACCTTC; CDR3aa: CASSFGQGANYGYTF
j_gene: TRBJ1-1; abundance: -; d_gene: -; v_gene: TRBV27; CDR3nt: TGTGCCAGCAGTCTAAGAGAGAGGAGCACTGAAGCTTTCTTT; CDR3aa: CASSLRERSTEAFF
j_gene: TRBJ2-7; abundance: -; d_gene: TRBD2; v_gene: TRBV5-1; CDR3nt: TGCGCCAGCAGCTTGGCCGGCTCGCCTAGCGGGGGAACCTACGAGCAGTACTTC; CDR3aa: CASSLAGSPSGGTYEQYF
j_gene: TRBJ1-6; abundance: -; d_gene: -; v_gene: TRBV4-1; CDR3nt: TGCGCCAGCAGCCAACACCACAGGGTGAGCTCCTATAATTCACCCCTCCACTTT; CDR3aa: CASSQHHRVSSYNSPLHF
j_gene: TRBJ1-6; abundance: once; d_gene: -; v_gene: TRBV10-1; CDR3nt: TGCGCCAGCAGACAGAGCCCAGGCTCACCGAACTATAATTCACCCCTCCACTTT; CDR3aa: CASRQSPGSPNYNSPLHF
j_gene: TRBJ2-7; abundance: -; d_gene: TRBD1; v_gene: TRBV6-5; CDR3nt: TGTGCCAGCAGGGGACAGGGACTCTACGAGCAGTACTTC; CDR3aa: CASRGQGLYEQYF
j_gene: TRBJ2-7; abundance: -; d_gene: -; v_gene: TRBV9; CDR3nt: TGTGCCAGCAGCCCAAGGAGGGACAGATTCTACGAGCAGTACTTC; CDR3aa: CASSPRRDRFYEQYF
j_gene: TRBJ1-2; abundance: few; d_gene: -; v_gene: TRBV19; CDR3nt: TGTGCCAGTAGTAAAGGGGTTTACAACTATGGCTACACCTTC; CDR3aa: CASSKGVYNYGYTF
j_gene: TRBJ1-5; abundance: -; d_gene: TRBD1; v_gene: TRBV28; CDR3nt: TGTGCCAGCAGTTTCGGGACAGCAAAGCCCCAGCATTTT; CDR3aa: CASSFGTAKPQHF
j_gene: TRBJ2-2; abundance: once; d_gene: -; v_gene: TRBV5-4; CDR3nt: TGTGCCAGCAGCCCAGGGGGGACCGGGGAGCTGTTTTTT; CDR3aa: CASSPGGTGELFF
j_gene: TRBJ1-5; abundance: -; d_gene: -; v_gene: TRBV3-1/TRBV3-2; CDR3nt: TGTGCCAGCAGTCAACAGGGATATCAGCCCCAGCATTTT; CDR3aa: CASSQQGYQPQHF
j_gene: TRBJ2-5; abundance: -; d_gene: TRBD2; v_gene: TRBV12-5; CDR3nt: TGTGCTAGTGGTCAACCGGGACTAGCGGGGGGTAGGTTCGAGACCCAGTACTTC; CDR3aa: CASGQPGLAGGRFETQYF
j_gene: TRBJ2-5; abundance: once; d_gene: -; v_gene: TRBV6-2/TRBV6-3; CDR3nt: TGTGCCAGCAGTTATGGCGGGCCGGGGGAGACCCAGTACTTC; CDR3aa: CASSYGGPGETQYF
j_gene: TRBJ1-2; abundance: -; d_gene: TRBD1; v_gene: TRBV18; CDR3nt: TGTGCCAGCTCACCCCAGAGACAGGGTACTCCCAACTATGGCTACACCTTC; CDR3aa: CASSPQRQGTPNYGYTF
j_gene: TRBJ2-7; abundance: once; d_gene: -; v_gene: TRBV24-1; CDR3nt: TGTGCCACCAGTGATTTGCGGAGGGACAGCAGCTCCTACGAGCAGTACTTC; CDR3aa: CATSDLRRDSSSYEQYF
j_gene: TRBJ1-1; abundance: -; d_gene: -; v_gene: TRBV5-1; CDR3nt: TGCGCCAGCAGCTTGGGGGGAGCGGACACTGAAGCTTTCTTT; CDR3aa: CASSLGGADTEAFF